These 10 T cell receptor beta chains were sequenced from one sample in a study of CDR3 diversity in severe acne. TCRdb called the PCR reads again in MiXCR, with one record for every CDR3 protein. The data show more than 80,000 distinct CDR3 sequences, under 55% seen once. The sequenced sample was blood. The origin of the receptors is a male donor with severe acne vulgaris.

The chain has TRBV6-5 and TRBJ2-7; 11 bases agree with TRBD2. Germline lookup yields CDR1 MNHEY and CDR2 SVGAGI. The CDR3 runs to 15 residues. Trimming at V came to 6 bases and at J to 2 bases, leaving 6 bases not matched to a gene. The CDR3 nucleotides are TGTGCCAGCAGCCCAATGACTAGCGGGACCTACGAGCAGTACTTC. Protein: CASSPMTSGTYEQYF.

This chain joins TRBV7-1 and TRBJ2-3; tentative D call: TRBD2 (6 bases). TRBV7-1 is placed among ORFs of uncertain function. V lost 5 bases and J lost 0, with 15 bases in between. The CDR3 contains 16 residues. The DNA for the CDR3 is TGTGCCAGCAGCACGGGACTGGCGGCTAGCACAGATACGCAGTATTTT. Encoded protein: CASSTGLAASTDTQYF.

The gene calls are TRBV10-3 and TRBJ2-7, with D unclear. Germline values: CDR1 ENHRY, CDR2 SYGVKD. The V and J ends lost 10 bases and 1 base respectively, with 5 bases between them. The CDR3 is 10 amino acids. The CDR3: CASQSYEQYF. The CDR3 coding sequence is TGTGCCAGCCAATCCTACGAGCAGTACTTC.

This clonotype appeared many times. The chain's CDR3 is CASSEALLAANTEAFF. CDR3 DNA sequence: TGTGCCAGCAGTGAAGCGCTTTTGGCGGCGAACACTGAAGCTTTCTTT. The chain employs TRBV2 and TRBJ1-1; D call uncertain. This CDR3 is 16 amino acids long. V lost 0 bases, J lost 1 base, and 12 bases lay in between. CDR1 and CDR2 (germline): SNHLY, FYNNEI.

There are a few counts of this clonotype. The chain combines TRBV29-1 with TRBJ2-7, with D possibly TRBD1 on 5 matching bases. From germline, CDR1 is SQVTM and CDR2 ANQGSEA. The CDR3 is 12 amino acids. V lost 3 bases, J lost 5 bases, and 11 bases lay in between. The CDR3, as DNA: TGCAGCGTTGAGGCCAGGGCCCACGAGCAGTACTTC. Amino acids: CSVEARAHEQYF.

The V gene is TRBV6-1, the J gene TRBJ2-3, with D possibly being TRBD1 or TRBD2 (5 bases each). The CDR3 length is 14 residues. V gave up 1 base and J gave up 5 bases, with 10 bases separating them. The V gene's germline CDR1 is MNHNS and CDR2 SASEGT. CDR3 DNA: TGTGCCAGCAGTGAAGGGGACCCCGGAGATACGCAGTATTTT. As protein: CASSEGDPGDTQYF.

Worth noting for this clonotype: A much larger clone is a single base away; this may be a read error. The chain recombines TRBV25-1 with TRBJ2-7; D ambiguous. Germline values: CDR1 MGHDK, CDR2 SYGVNS. Trimming took 5 bases from V and 5 from J, leaving 10 bases between them. This CDR3 is 12 amino acids long. The CDR3 bases are TGTGCCAGCAGTTACTCCCCCGACGAGCAGTACTTC. Protein sequence: CASSYSPDEQYF.

The rearrangement uses TRBV20-1 and TRBJ2-1; 14 bases are shared with TRBD2. CDR1 DFQATT and CDR2 SNEGSKA come from the germline V gene (reference sequence). J lost 9 bases, V lost 8 bases, and 3 bases had no gene match. This CDR3 spans 12 amino acids. The CDR3 region has the DNA TGCAGTTCCGGGACTAGCGGGAGTGAGCAGTTCTTC. This gives the protein CSSGTSGSEQFF.

The rearrangement joins TRBV5-1 to TRBJ2-7; 9 bases are a match to TRBD1. The CDR3 consists of 15 residues. With V trimmed by 0 bases and J by 3 bases, 4 bases remained unmatched. Per germline, CDR1 SGHRS and CDR2 YFSETQ. CDR3 nucleotides: TGCGCCAGCAGCTTGGTGGGGACAGGGTTCTACGAGCAGTACTTC. Amino acid sequence: CASSLVGTGFYEQYF.

This clonotype was detected ten times or more. V gene TRBV20-1 combines with J gene TRBJ1-1; weak D call: TRBD1 (5 bases). Looked up from germline, CDR1 is DFQATT and CDR2 is SNEGSKA (reference sequence). Trimming removed 6 bases at V and 5 bases at J, with 13 bases between. The CDR3 loop spans 12 amino acids. CDR3 bases: TGCAGTGCCCTTAGGGGAGGTACTGAAGCTTTCTTT. Residues: CSALRGGTEAFF.